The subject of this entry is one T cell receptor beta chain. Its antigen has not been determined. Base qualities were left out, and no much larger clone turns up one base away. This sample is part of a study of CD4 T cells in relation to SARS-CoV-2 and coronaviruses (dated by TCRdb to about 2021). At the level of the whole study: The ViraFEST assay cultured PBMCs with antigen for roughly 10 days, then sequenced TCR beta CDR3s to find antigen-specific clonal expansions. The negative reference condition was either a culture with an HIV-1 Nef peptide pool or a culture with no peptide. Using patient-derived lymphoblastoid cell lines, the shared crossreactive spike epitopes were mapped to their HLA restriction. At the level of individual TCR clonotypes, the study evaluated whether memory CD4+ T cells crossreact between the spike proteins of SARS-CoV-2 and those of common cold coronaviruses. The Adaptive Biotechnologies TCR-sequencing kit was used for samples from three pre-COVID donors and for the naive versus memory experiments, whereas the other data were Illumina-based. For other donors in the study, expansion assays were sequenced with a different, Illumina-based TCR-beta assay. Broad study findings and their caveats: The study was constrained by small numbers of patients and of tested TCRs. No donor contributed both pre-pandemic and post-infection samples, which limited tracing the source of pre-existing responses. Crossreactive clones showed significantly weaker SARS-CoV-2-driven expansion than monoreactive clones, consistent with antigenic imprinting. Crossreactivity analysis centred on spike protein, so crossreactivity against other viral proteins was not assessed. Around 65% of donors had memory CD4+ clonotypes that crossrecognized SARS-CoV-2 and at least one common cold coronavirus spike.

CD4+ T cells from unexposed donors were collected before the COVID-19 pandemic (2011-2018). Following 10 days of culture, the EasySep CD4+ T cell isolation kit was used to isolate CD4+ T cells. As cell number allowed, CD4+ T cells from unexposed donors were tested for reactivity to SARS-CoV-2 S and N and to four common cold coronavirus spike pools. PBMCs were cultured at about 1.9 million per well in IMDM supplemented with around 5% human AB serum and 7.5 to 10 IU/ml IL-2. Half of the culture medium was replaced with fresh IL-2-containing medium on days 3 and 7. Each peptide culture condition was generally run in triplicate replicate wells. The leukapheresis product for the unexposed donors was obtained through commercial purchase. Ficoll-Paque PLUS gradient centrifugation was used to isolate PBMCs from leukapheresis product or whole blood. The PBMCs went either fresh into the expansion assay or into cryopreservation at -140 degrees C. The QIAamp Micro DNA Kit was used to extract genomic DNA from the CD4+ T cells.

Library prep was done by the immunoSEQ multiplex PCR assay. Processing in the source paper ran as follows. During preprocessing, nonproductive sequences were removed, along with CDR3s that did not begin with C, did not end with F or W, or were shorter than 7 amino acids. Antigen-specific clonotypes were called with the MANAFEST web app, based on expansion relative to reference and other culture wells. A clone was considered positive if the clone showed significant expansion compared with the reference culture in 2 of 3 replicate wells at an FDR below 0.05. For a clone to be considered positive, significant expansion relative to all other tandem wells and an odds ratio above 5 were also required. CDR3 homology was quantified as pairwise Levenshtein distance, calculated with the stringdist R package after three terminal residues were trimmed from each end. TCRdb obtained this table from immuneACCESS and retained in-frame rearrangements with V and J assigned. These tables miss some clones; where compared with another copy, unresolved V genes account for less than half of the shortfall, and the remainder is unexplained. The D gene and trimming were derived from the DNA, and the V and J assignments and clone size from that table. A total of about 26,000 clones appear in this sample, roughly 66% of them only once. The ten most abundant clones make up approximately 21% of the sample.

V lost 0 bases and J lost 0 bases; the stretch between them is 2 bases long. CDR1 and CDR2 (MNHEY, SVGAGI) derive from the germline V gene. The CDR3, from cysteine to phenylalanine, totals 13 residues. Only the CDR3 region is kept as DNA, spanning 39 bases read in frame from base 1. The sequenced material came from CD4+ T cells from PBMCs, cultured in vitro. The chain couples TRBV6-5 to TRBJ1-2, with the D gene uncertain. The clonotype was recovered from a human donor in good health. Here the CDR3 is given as CASSYSANYGYTF. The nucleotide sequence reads TGTGCCAGCAGTTACTCGGCTAACTATGGCTACACCTTC.